What follows are 24 T cell receptor beta chains derived from one specimen sequenced in a study of control samples from healthy donors and cancer patients. Here immunoSEQ multiplex PCR was the method, and the copy in TCRdb shows in-frame clones only, minus some. Of about 140,000 clones listed, 85% to 95% are singletons. Sequenced material: blood. These receptors originate from a man aged 35 to 55 in good health.

The chain has TRBV27 and TRBJ1-1; D remains unclear. V lost 8 bases and J 11 bases, leaving 9 bases between the germline ends. The CDR3 contains 9 residues. Germline CDR1 and CDR2: MNHEY and SMNVEV (reference sequence). The CDR3 reads CASHFGAFF. The CDR3 bases are TGTGCCAGCCATTTCGGGGCTTTCTTT.

This chain links TRBV4-1 with TRBJ1-2; 8 positions match TRBD1. Germline CDR1 and CDR2: MGHRA and YSYEKL. Germline trimming cut 1 base from V and 7 bases from J; bases unmatched to any gene: 8. The CDR3 is 15 residues long. The CDR3 loop is CASSQVETGALGYTF. DNA of the CDR3: TGCGCCAGCAGCCAAGTCGAGACAGGGGCGCTTGGCTACACCTTC.

The chain recombines TRBV27 with TRBJ2-4; 7 positions match TRBD2. The CDR3 totals 16 residues. Germline V gives CDR1 MNHEY, CDR2 SMNVEV (reference sequence). The junction had 9 bases not matched to a gene; V was cut back by 6 bases and J by 1 base. CDR3: CASSPAGVLAKNIQYF. CDR3 coding DNA: TGTGCCAGCAGCCCTGCGGGGGTTTTGGCCAAAAACATTCAGTACTTC.

DNA for the CDR3: TGTGCCAGCAGCTTGCCCTTGCGGGGGGGCAGGGATACGCAGTATTTT. This gives the protein CASSLPLRGGRDTQYF. The chain carries TRBV5-4 and TRBJ2-3; 9 nucleotides agree with TRBD2. Per germline, CDR1 SGHNT and CDR2 YYREEE (reference sequence). The length of the CDR3 is 16 residues. Trimming removed 1 base from V and 6 bases from J; junction bases left unmatched: 9.

The genes are TRBV30 and TRBJ2-1; D unclear. Germline values: CDR1 GTSNPN, CDR2 SVGIG (reference sequence). The CDR3 totals 11 residues. V was clipped by 3 bases and J by 4 bases, with 4 bases between them. The CDR3 sequence: CAWSLYNEQFF. Written as DNA, the CDR3 is TGTGCCTGGAGCCTTTACAATGAGCAGTTCTTC.

The genes are TRBV5-4 and TRBJ1-6; tentatively, D is TRBD1 (5 bases). The CDR3 runs 16 residues. Between the trimmed V and J ends, which lost 2 bases and 0 bases, there was a span of 9 bases. The V gene's germline CDR1 is SGHNT and CDR2 YYREEE (reference sequence). The chain's CDR3 is CASSLAGSSYNSPLHF. The CDR3 DNA is TGTGCCAGCAGCTTAGCAGGGAGCTCCTATAATTCACCCCTCCACTTT.

J is TRBJ1-3 and V is TRBV7-9; 9 positions agree with TRBD1. Germline CDR1 is SEHNR and CDR2 is FQNEAQ (reference sequence). This CDR3 has 15 amino acids. V dropped 6 bases and J dropped 2; count of bases not matched to a gene: 5. DNA for the CDR3: TGTGCCAGCAGTACAGGGGGCGGCACTGGAAACACCATATATTTT. Translated: CASSTGGGTGNTIYF.

The chain carries TRBV7-9 and TRBJ1-6; D is ambiguous. Per the germline V gene, CDR1 is SEHNR and CDR2 is FQNEAQ (reference sequence). The CDR3 length is 14 residues. Deletions cut 2 bases from V and 10 bases from J, with 12 bases between. CDR3 protein: CASSLNGMESPLHF. In DNA, the CDR3 is TGTGCCAGCAGCTTAAATGGGATGGAGTCACCCCTCCACTTT.

This sequence joins TRBV25-1 and TRBJ1-1; D gene ambiguous. V lost 10 bases and J 0 bases, leaving 18 bases between the germline ends. This CDR3 region has 15 residues. Looked up from germline, CDR1 is MGHDK and CDR2 is SYGVNS. CDR3 protein: CATRGEGVMNTEAFF. CDR3 nucleotides: TGTGCCACCAGAGGCGAGGGAGTAATGAACACTGAAGCTTTCTTT. Based on the CDR3 plus reference TRBV25-1 and TRBJ1-1, the full variable domain is EADIYQTPRYLVIGTGKKITLECSQTMGHDKMYWYQQDPGMELHLIHYSYGVNSTEKGDLSSESTVSRIRTEHFPLTLESARPSHTSQYLCATRGEGVMNTEAFFGQGTRLTVV.

The chain employs TRBV19 and TRBJ2-5, with unresolved D. Germline V CDR1 and CDR2: LNHDA, SQIVND (reference sequence). The CDR3 runs to 15 residues. The V end lost 3 bases, the J end lost 4 bases, and 15 bases lay between the germline ends. The CDR3, as DNA: TGTGCCAGTAGTATCGGTGGGATAGGGCTAGAGACCCAGTACTTC. Its translation: CASSIGGIGLETQYF.

This clone was seen just once. The CDR3 DNA sequence: TGTGCCAGTAGTCCGCCAGGGCCCCCAGATACGCAGTATTTT. Amino acids: CASSPPGPPDTQYF. The chain has TRBV19 and TRBJ2-3, with a tentative D call TRBD1 (5 bases). The ends were cut back, 5 bases at V and 4 bases at J, with 13 bases in the middle. Germline assignment: CDR1 LNHDA and CDR2 SQIVND (reference sequence). This CDR3 has 14 amino acids.

V usage is TRBV19 and J usage is TRBJ1-1, with D uncertain. Trimming shortened V by 4 bases and J by 4 bases, and 10 bases separated the two germline ends. The CDR3 is made up of 13 amino acids. Per germline, CDR1 LNHDA and CDR2 SQIVND (reference sequence). CDR3 DNA sequence: TGTGCCAGTAGTACCCTCCGCCCCACTGAAGCTTTCTTT. Its translation: CASSTLRPTEAFF. Complete variable domain (other parts from reference TRBV19 and TRBJ1-1): DGGITQSPKYLFRKEGQNVTLSCEQNLNHDAMYWYRQDPGQGLRLIYYSQIVNDFQKGDIAEGYSVSREKKESFPLTVTSAQKNPTAFYLCASSTLRPTEAFFGQGTRLTVV.

This clone has just a few counts. This chain joins TRBV5-5 and TRBJ1-2, with TRBD1 identical over 12 bases. The CDR3 runs to 15 residues. Per germline, CDR1 SGHKS and CDR2 YYEKEE (reference sequence). V gave up 2 bases and J gave up 4 bases; unmatched junction bases: 3. The CDR3 here is CASSLGTGGIYGYTF. Here the CDR3 DNA reads TGTGCCAGCAGCTTAGGGACAGGGGGCATCTATGGCTACACCTTC.

The V gene is TRBV28, the J gene TRBJ1-2; no definite D call. The CDR3 contains 14 residues. V lost 6 bases to trimming and J lost 6 bases, with 17 bases between them. The germline CDR1 and CDR2 sequences are MDHEN and SYDVKM. The CDR3 DNA follows: TGTGCCAGCAGCCCCCGGGCAGAAGGGAATGGCTACACCTTC. It translates to CASSPRAEGNGYTF.

The rearrangement links TRBV5-6 to TRBJ1-6, with D perhaps TRBD1 (5 bases). The germline V and J ends were trimmed by 2 bases and 8 bases, with 23 bases remaining between them. Germline V gives CDR1 SGHDT, CDR2 YYEEEE. CDR3 length equals 18 residues. For the CDR3, the DNA is TGTGCCAGCAGCTTAGGCCGCCGGGACCCCCTGCAGCATTCACCCCTCCACTTT. Amino acids: CASSLGRRDPLQHSPLHF.

This clone was counted once. V gene TRBV6-5 combines with J gene TRBJ2-7; D may match TRBD1 or TRBD2 (5 bases each). Trimming removed 2 bases at V and 3 bases at J, with 17 bases between. The germline V gene encodes CDR1 MNHEY and CDR2 SVGAGI. The CDR3 has 16 residues. The CDR3 DNA is TGTGCCAGCAGTTACAAGAATCTGGGACGGTACTACGAGCAGTACTTC. It is translated as CASSYKNLGRYYEQYF.

The chain has TRBV19 and TRBJ1-5; 9 positions match TRBD1. The V and J ends lost 4 bases and 5 bases, in that order; junction bases with no gene match: 9. From germline, CDR1 is LNHDA and CDR2 SQIVND (reference sequence). The CDR3 runs to 16 residues. CDR3 in DNA: TGTGCCAGTAGTACCAATCCGGGACAGGGCTATCAGCCCCAGCATTTT. Translated: CASSTNPGQGYQPQHF.

This sequence joins TRBV2 and TRBJ1-2; maybe TRBD1 (5 bases). Germline V gene sequence: CDR1 SNHLY, CDR2 FYNNEI. Trimming left V 6 bases short and J 8 bases short, with 13 bases between. CDR3 length: 12 amino acids. The CDR3, as DNA: TGTGCCAGCAGAGGGGTCCAGGAAGGCTACACCTTC. This codes for CASRGVQEGYTF.

V usage is TRBV27 and J usage is TRBJ1-3; D unresolved. The CDR3 totals 14 residues. Per germline, CDR1 MNHEY and CDR2 SMNVEV (reference sequence). The V and J ends lost 0 bases and 1 base respectively, with 4 bases between them. The CDR3 here is CASSLSVSGNTIYF. The CDR3, as DNA: TGTGCCAGCAGTTTATCAGTTTCTGGAAACACCATATATTTT.

The chain employs TRBV6-1 and TRBJ2-7; the D is unclear. V was pared by 2 bases and J by 0 bases, with 11 bases between. Germline V CDR1 and CDR2: MNHNS, SASEGT. CDR3 length equals 15 residues. CDR3 in DNA: TGTGCCAGCAGTGAAAAGGTGCGGACCTCCTACGAGCAGTACTTC. Translating it yields CASSEKVRTSYEQYF.

The chain has TRBV18 and TRBJ2-3; 9 bases agree with TRBD2. This CDR3 has 14 amino acids. Trimming took 6 bases from V and 1 from J; bases not matched to a gene: 2. The germline V gene has CDR1 KGHSH and CDR2 LQKENI. Here the CDR3 DNA reads TGTGCCAGCTCCCGGACTAGCGGCACAGATACGCAGTATTTT. This gives the protein CASSRTSGTDTQYF.

The V call is TRBV3-1 (or the pseudogene TRBV3-2), the J call TRBJ2-2; D not certain. Germline lookup yields CDR1 LGHDT and CDR2 YNNKEL (reference sequence). V lost 3 bases to trimming and J lost 7 bases, with 3 bases between them. This CDR3 is 11 amino acids long. The CDR3: CASSQSGELFF. The CDR3 region has the DNA TGTGCCAGCAGCCAGAGCGGGGAGCTGTTTTTT.

As DNA, the CDR3 is TGTGCCAGCAGAGGACAGGGGGCGCCTGGAAACACCATATATTTT. Translated, it gives CASRGQGAPGNTIYF. V usage is TRBV2 and J usage is TRBJ1-3; 11 bases map to TRBD1. Germline assignment: CDR1 SNHLY and CDR2 FYNNEI. J gave up 2 bases and V 6 bases, and 3 bases lay outside the gene matches. The CDR3 contains 15 residues. The full variable domain, its missing parts supplied by reference TRBV2 and TRBJ1-3, is EPEVTQTPSHQVTQMGQEVILRCVPISNHLYFYWYRQILGQKVEFLVSFYNNEISEKSEIFDDQFSVERPDGSNFTLKIRSTKLEDSAMYFCASRGQGAPGNTIYFGEGSWLTVV.

V usage is TRBV27 and J usage is TRBJ1-2; D not resolved. V lost 0 bases, J lost 0 bases, and 5 bases lay in between. Per the germline V gene, CDR1 is MNHEY and CDR2 is SMNVEV (reference sequence). The CDR3 length is 14 residues. The chain's CDR3 is CASSLSVANYGYTF. The CDR3 DNA is TGTGCCAGCAGTTTATCTGTAGCTAACTATGGCTACACCTTC.